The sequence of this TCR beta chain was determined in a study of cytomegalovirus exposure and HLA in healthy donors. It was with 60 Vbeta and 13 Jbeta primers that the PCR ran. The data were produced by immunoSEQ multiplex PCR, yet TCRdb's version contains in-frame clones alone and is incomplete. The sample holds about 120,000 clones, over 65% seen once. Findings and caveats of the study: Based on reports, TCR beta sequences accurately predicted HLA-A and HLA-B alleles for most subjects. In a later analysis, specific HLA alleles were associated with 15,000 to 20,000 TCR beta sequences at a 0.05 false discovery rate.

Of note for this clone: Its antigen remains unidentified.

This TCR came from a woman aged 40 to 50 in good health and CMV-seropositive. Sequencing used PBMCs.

CDR3 nucleotides: TGTGCCAGCAGCGGATTCGCTAGCGGGAGGTGGGGAGAGACCCAGTACTTC. Residues: CASSGFASGRWGETQYF. The chain recombines TRBV5-6 with TRBJ2-5, with 11 bases matching TRBD2. The CDR3 covers 17 residues. The germline CDR1 and CDR2 sequences are SGHDT and YYEEEE. V was clipped by 4 bases and J by 4 bases; unmatched bases: 12.